Listed here are 23 T cell receptor beta chains from one sample, sequenced in a study of monozygotic twins with inflammatory bowel disease. TCRdb re-analyzed the 5' RACE reads; it lists each CDR3 protein once, without DNA. In total, the table holds hundreds of thousands of distinct CDR3 sequences. Sequencing was performed on blood. The receptors were gathered from a human donor with ulcerative colitis or Crohn's disease, or a healthy co-twin of an affected twin (not recorded which).

The chain uses TRBV12-3 or TRBV12-4 and TRBJ1-1. This CDR3 region has 11 residues. CDR3 residues: CASSEDTEAFF.

The rearrangement uses TRBV29-1 and TRBJ2-2; absent DNA, TCRdb's TRBD1 call cannot be checked. Germline V gene data show CDR1 as SQVTM and CDR2 as ANQGSEA. The CDR3 length is 15 residues. The CDR3 is CSVGSVGGSTGELFF.

The rearrangement links TRBV5-6 to TRBJ2-2; TCRdb calls TRBD2, which cannot be checked without DNA. Germline V gene data show CDR1 as SGHDT and CDR2 as YYEEEE. CDR3 length: 18 residues. The CDR3: CASNRYPSTSGRSWELFF.

The V call is TRBV7-2, the J call TRBJ2-1; TCRdb lists TRBD1, though no DNA is available to test this call. Per the germline V gene, CDR1 is SGHTA and CDR2 is FQGNSA. The CDR3 is made up of 14 amino acids. CDR3 loop: CASSLVSQINEQFF.

V gene TRBV5-6 combines with J gene TRBJ1-4. The germline gives CDR1 SGHDT, CDR2 YYEEEE. This CDR3 has 12 amino acids. Here the CDR3 reads CASSLEAEKLFF.

V and J are TRBV7-9 and TRBJ2-2; as DNA is missing, the TRBD1 call by TCRdb cannot be tested. The V gene's germline CDR1 is SEHNR and CDR2 FQNEAQ (reference sequence). The CDR3 is made up of 16 amino acids. CDR3 loop: CASSLQGQANTGELFF.

The chain recombines TRBV3-1 with TRBJ2-7. This CDR3 has 16 amino acids. Germline CDR1 and CDR2: LGHDT and YNNKEL (reference sequence). This CDR3 is CASSQDFWVRSYEQYF.

J is TRBJ2-6 and V is TRBV20-1; TCRdb selects TRBD1, and the lack of DNA leaves this call unchecked. Germline V gene sequence: CDR1 DFQATT, CDR2 SNEGSKA (reference sequence). This CDR3 has 16 residues. This chain's CDR3 is CSAIAARDTGANVLTF.

The rearrangement uses TRBV6-2 or TRBV6-3 and TRBJ2-1; TCRdb selects TRBD2, and the lack of DNA leaves this call unchecked. CDR3 length: 15 amino acids. Germline V gene sequence: CDR1 MNHEY, CDR2 SVGEGT. CDR3 sequence: CASGTSGITYNEQFF.

The chain couples TRBV4-1 to TRBJ2-2. Germline loops: CDR1 MGHRA, CDR2 YSYEKL. The CDR3 is made up of 16 amino acids. The CDR3 reads CASSPRWGMNTGELFF.

This chain uses TRBV28 with TRBJ2-2; without DNA, the TCRdb call of TRBD1 cannot be checked. This CDR3 spans 15 amino acids. Germline V gene data show CDR1 as MDHEN and CDR2 as SYDVKM. The CDR3 loop reads CASSSATTGTGELFF.

The V call is TRBV27, the J call TRBJ2-7. CDR1 is MNHEY and CDR2 is SMNVEV in the germline V gene (reference sequence). This CDR3 contains 13 residues. CDR3 residues: CASSVQESYEQYF.

This chain links TRBV6-1 with TRBJ2-1; TCRdb reports TRBD1, a call that lacks DNA to check it against. CDR1 is MNHNS and CDR2 is SASEGT in the germline V gene. The CDR3 contains 14 residues. CDR3 sequence: CASSTGQANNEQFF.

The chain employs TRBV2 and TRBJ2-1; without DNA, the TCRdb call of TRBD1 cannot be checked. The CDR3 contains 14 residues. Germline V lookup: CDR1 SNHLY, CDR2 FYNNEI. CDR3: CASSHPLRVNEQFF. Together with reference TRBV2 and TRBJ2-1, the CDR3 gives the full variable domain: EPEVTQTPSHQVTQMGQEVILRCVPISNHLYFYWYRQILGQKVEFLVSFYNNEISEKSEIFDDQFSVERPDGSNFTLKIRSTKLEDSAMYFCASSHPLRVNEQFFGPGTRLTVL.

The chain combines TRBV7-9 with TRBJ2-7; absent DNA, TCRdb's TRBD1 call cannot be checked. This CDR3 is 17 amino acids long. The germline V gene encodes CDR1 SEHNR and CDR2 FQNEAQ (reference sequence). CDR3 region: CASSSGDRANSLYEQYF.

The chain has TRBV18 and TRBJ2-2; there is no DNA to check the TCRdb D call of TRBD2. Germline CDR1 reads KGHSH; CDR2 reads LQKENI. CDR3 length: 15 residues. CDR3 residues: CASSPPGTARGELFF.

The chain joins TRBV29-1 to TRBJ2-1; as DNA is missing, the TRBD1 call by TCRdb cannot be tested. The germline V gene encodes CDR1 SQVTM and CDR2 ANQGSEA. CDR3 length: 15 amino acids. The CDR3 reads CSVEFRDRGYNEQFF.

The CDR3 spells CASLGGVGWDRTQYF. The V gene is TRBV6-1, the J gene TRBJ2-3. Germline loops: CDR1 MNHNS, CDR2 SASEGT. The CDR3 loop spans 15 amino acids.

This chain links TRBV20-1 with TRBJ1-1; TCRdb outputs TRBD1, but without DNA this stays unchecked. The germline V gene encodes CDR1 DFQATT and CDR2 SNEGSKA (reference sequence). The CDR3 extends over 12 amino acids. CDR3 protein: CSARDDDGGAFF.

The genes are TRBV25-1 and TRBJ1-5; TCRdb gives TRBD1 as the D gene, but with no DNA this cannot be confirmed. This CDR3 spans 17 amino acids. Germline CDR1 is MGHDK and CDR2 is SYGVNS. The CDR3 reads CASSGPGPVNSNQPQHF.

The chain couples TRBV7-9 to TRBJ2-7; TCRdb selects TRBD2, and the lack of DNA leaves this call unchecked. This CDR3 is 12 amino acids long. Looked up from germline, CDR1 is SEHNR and CDR2 is FQNEAQ (reference sequence). CDR3 residues: CASSGGGDEQYF.

This chain uses TRBV5-1 with TRBJ2-7; the D gene TCRdb calls, TRBD1, cannot be checked with no DNA. The V gene's germline CDR1 is SGHRS and CDR2 YFSETQ. The CDR3 has 13 amino acids. CDR3 sequence reads: CASRTGQGYEQYF.

V usage is TRBV4-2 and J usage is TRBJ2-2; the D call from TCRdb, TRBD1, cannot be confirmed without DNA. This CDR3 contains 16 residues. Germline CDR1 LGHNA, CDR2 YNFKEQ. CDR3 amino acids: CASSQATGMNTGELFF.